The count of the clone carrying this TCR beta chain is one. Its antigen is not known. The method was immunoSEQ multiplex PCR; TCRdb's version includes in-frame clones alone and lacks a portion of them. Among approximately 220,000 clones listed, around nine tenths were seen once. This specimen comes from a study of cytomegalovirus exposure and HLA in healthy donors. Findings and limits, study-wide: According to the study, roughly 160 TCR beta chains were cytomegalovirus-associated. In vitro work confirmed that a few CMV-associated chains recognize CMV antigens. Subsequent analysis revealed that first-cohort TCR clusters tended to co-occur in the 110 or so validation repertoires.

CDR3 length: 16 residues. V was clipped by 2 bases and J by 5 bases; unmatched bases: 8. Per the germline V gene, CDR1 is MGHRA and CDR2 is YSYEKL. Material for sequencing was PBMCs. The chain uses TRBV4-1 and TRBJ2-1; 8 nucleotides match TRBD2. The receptor comes from a man younger than 30 in good health and CMV-seronegative. CDR3 nucleotides: TGCGCCAGCAGCCAACGGCTAGCGGGCGACCACAATGAGCAGTTCTTC. It specifies CASSQRLAGDHNEQFF.